This TCR beta chain was found in a study of beta chain features in type 1 diabetes. The study reverse transcribed the entire isolated RNA, so it sequenced expressed TCRB transcripts. Only in-frame clones appear in the TCRdb table, and some are missing; sequencing was by immunoSEQ multiplex PCR. The table has 20,000 to 30,000 clones, under 75% seen once. Study-wide results and limits: Among patients, naive, central memory and Treg TCRB repertoires appeared more similar than among healthy donors. Type 1 diabetes patients had TCRB CDR3s that were shorter (moderately but significantly so) in all four CD4+ subsets.

This clone was picked up a small number of times. Its target is unknown. The purity of all sorted populations exceeded 95%. The receptor was isolated from a man aged 18 to 29 with type 1 diabetes. The sequencing sample was made of Tregs from blood.

CDR3 loop: CASSSGTEAEQYF. Here the CDR3 DNA reads TGTGCCAGCTCCTCCGGGACTGAAGCCGAGCAGTACTTC. The chain combines TRBV18 with TRBJ2-7; perhaps TRBD2 as D (6 bases). The germline V gene encodes CDR1 KGHSH and CDR2 LQKENI. V gave up 6 bases and J gave up 6 bases, with 15 bases separating them. This CDR3 region has 13 residues.